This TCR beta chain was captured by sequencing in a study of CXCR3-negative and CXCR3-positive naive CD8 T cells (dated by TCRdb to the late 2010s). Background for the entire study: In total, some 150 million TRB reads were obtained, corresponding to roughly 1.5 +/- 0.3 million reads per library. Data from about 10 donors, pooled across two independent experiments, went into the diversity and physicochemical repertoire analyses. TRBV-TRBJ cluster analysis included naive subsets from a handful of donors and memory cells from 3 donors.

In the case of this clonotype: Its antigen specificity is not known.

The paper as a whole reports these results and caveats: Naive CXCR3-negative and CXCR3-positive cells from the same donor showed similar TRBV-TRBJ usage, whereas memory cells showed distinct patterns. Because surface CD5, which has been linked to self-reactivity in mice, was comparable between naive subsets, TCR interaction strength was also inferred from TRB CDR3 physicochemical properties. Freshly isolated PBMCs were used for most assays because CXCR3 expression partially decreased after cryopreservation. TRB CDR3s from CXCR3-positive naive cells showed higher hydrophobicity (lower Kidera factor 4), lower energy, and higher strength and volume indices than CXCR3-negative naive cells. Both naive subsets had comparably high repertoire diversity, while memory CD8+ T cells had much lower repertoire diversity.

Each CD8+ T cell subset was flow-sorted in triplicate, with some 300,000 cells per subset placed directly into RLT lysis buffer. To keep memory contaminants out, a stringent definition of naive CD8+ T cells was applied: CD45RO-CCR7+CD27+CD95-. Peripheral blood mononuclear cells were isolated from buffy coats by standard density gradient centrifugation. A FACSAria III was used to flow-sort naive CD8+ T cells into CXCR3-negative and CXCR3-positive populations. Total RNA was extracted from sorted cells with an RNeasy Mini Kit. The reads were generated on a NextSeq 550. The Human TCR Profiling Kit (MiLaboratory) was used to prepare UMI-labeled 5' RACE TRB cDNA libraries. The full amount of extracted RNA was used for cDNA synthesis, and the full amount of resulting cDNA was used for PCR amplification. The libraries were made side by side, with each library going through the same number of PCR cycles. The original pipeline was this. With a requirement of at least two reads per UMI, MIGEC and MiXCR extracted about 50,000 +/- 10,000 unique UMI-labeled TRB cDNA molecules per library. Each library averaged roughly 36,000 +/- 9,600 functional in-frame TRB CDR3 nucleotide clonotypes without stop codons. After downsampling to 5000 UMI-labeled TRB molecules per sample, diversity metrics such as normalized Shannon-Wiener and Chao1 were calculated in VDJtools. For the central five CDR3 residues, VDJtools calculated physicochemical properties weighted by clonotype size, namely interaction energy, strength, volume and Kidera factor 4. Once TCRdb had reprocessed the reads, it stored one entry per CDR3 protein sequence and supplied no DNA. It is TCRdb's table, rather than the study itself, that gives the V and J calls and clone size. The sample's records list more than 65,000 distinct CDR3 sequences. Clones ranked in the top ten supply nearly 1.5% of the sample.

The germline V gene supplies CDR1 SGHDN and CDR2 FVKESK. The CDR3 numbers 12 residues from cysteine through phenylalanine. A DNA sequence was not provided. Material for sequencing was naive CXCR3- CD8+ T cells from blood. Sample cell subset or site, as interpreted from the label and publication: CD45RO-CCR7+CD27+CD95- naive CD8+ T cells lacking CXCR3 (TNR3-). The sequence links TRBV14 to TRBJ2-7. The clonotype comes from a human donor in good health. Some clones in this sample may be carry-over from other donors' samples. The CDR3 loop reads CASSHSSYEQYF.